This T cell receptor beta chain is from a study of cytomegalovirus exposure and HLA in healthy donors. Overall study results and limits: Through in vitro validation, a few CMV-associated chains were shown to be specific for CMV antigens. Earlier analysis looked at TCR beta V segments, and most were productive about 90% or about 30% of the time. For TCR beta chains, V- and J-gene trimming was later linked to a missense DCLRE1C variant. In a later analysis, donors in an Asian-associated ancestry cluster reportedly had fewer N-insertions in productive TCRs than the cohort mean.

Turning to this clone: Its antigen is as yet unknown.

Vbeta (60) and Jbeta (13) primers were used in the PCR. The method was immunoSEQ multiplex PCR; TCRdb's version includes in-frame clones alone and lacks a portion of them. This sample's table reports approximately 70,000 clones. In germline, CDR1 is DFQATT, CDR2 SNEGSKA (reference sequence). Trimming cost V 1 base and J 8 bases, with 8 bases left between them. This CDR3 region has 11 residues. The sequenced sample was PBMCs. The chain joins TRBV20-1 to TRBJ1-1; D is unresolved. This TCR was sampled from a young woman in good health and CMV-seronegative. The CDR3: CSARVTAEAFF. The CDR3 nucleotides are TGCAGTGCTAGAGTTACAGCCGAAGCTTTCTTT.